The clone carrying this T cell receptor beta chain was picked up many times. Its specificity is not known. Diagnosis relied on clinical symptoms, serum thyroxine and TRAb, thyroid ultrasound and orbital computed tomography. From germline, CDR1 is SGHRS and CDR2 YFSETQ. After removal of 9 bases from V and 8 bases from J, the junction contained 8 bases not matched to a gene. The CDR3 sequence is 13 residues long. The sample is drawn from a study of T cells in Graves' hyperthyroidism and ophthalmopathy. Overall study: Before any treatment, at initial diagnosis, peripheral blood was collected. Points from the study as a whole: Ophthalmopathy and stable hyperthyroidism were told apart by a 13 V-J model. Before onset, ophthalmopathy was predicted by the model a median approximately 6.5 months earlier.

Amplified TCR beta CDR3 regions derived from RNA transcripts. HTBI primers were the set used in a first-round RT-PCR of the TCR CDR3. TCRdb redid the calling of the multiplex PCR reads with MiXCR, one entry per CDR3 protein. The sample comprises around 350,000 distinct CDR3 sequences, about 19% of which are singletons, and around 4% rests with the top ten. The TCR comes from a woman aged 18 to 35 with Graves' hyperthyroidism. The sequencing sample was made of blood. The chain links TRBV5-1 to TRBJ1-2; TRBD1 matches 12 bases. DNA of the CDR3: TGCGCCACCGGGACAGGGGGCCTCTTGGGCTACACCTTC. It yields the protein CATGTGGLLGYTF.